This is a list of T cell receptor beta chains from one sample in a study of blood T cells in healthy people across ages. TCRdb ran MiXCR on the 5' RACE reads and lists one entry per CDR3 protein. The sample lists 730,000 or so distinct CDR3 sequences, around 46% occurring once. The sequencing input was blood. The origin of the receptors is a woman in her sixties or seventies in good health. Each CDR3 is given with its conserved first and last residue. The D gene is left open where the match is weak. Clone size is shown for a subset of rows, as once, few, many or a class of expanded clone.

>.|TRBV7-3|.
CASSLPGLYGYTF
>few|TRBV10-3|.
CAISVSNTEAFF
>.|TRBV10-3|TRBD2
CAMCRAGVDEQYF
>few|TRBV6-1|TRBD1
CASIEPGQGIEQYF
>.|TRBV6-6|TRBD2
CASSYLGGADTQYF
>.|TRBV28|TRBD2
CASSMTSGRASYQETQYF
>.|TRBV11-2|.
CASSLANYNSPLHF
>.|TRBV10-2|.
CASSDRGDIQYF
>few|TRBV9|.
CASSTGRTRGEDGYTF
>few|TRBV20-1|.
CSARPTPGAQYF
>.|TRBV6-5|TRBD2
CASSRTGTSSNTQYF
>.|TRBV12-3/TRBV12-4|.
CASGRSGAGETQYF
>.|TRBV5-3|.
CARSRRATGFRRNQPQHF